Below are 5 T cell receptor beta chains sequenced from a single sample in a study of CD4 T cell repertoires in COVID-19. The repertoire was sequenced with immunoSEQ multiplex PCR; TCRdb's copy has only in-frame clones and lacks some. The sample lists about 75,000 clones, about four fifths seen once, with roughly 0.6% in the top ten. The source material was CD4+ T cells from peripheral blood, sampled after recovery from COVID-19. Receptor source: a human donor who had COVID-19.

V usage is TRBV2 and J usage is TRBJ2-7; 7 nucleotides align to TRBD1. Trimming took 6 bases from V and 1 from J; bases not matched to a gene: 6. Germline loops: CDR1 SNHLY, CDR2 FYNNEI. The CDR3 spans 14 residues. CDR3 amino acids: CASRITGESYEQYF. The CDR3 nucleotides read TGTGCCAGCAGGATAACAGGGGAATCCTACGAGCAGTACTTC.

The CDR3: CATSDRGLAGASQFF. The CDR3 nucleotides are TGTGCCACCAGTGACCGGGGACTAGCGGGAGCGTCGCAGTTCTTC. The V call is TRBV24-1, the J call TRBJ2-1, with 14 bases that match TRBD2. Trimming at V came to 4 bases and at J to 12 bases, leaving 7 bases not matched to a gene. The CDR3 is 15 amino acids. The V gene's germline CDR1 is KGHDR and CDR2 SFDVKD.

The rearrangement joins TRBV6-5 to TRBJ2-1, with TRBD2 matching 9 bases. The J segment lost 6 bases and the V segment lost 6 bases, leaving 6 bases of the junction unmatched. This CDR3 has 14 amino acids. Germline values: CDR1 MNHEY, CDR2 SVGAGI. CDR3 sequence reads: CASRSQTSGNEQFF. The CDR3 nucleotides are TGTGCCAGCAGATCCCAGACTAGCGGCAATGAGCAGTTCTTC.

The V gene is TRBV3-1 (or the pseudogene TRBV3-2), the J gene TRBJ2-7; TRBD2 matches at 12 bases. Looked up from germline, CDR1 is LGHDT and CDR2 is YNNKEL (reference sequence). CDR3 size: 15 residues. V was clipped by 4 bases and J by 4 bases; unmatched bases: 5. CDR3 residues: CASSLSTSGRYEQYF. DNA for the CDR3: TGTGCCAGCAGCCTTTCGACTAGCGGGAGATACGAGCAGTACTTC.

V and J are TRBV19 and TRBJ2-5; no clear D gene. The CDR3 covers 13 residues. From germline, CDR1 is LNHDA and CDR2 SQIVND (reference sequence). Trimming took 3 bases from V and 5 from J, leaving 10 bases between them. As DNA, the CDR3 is TGTGCCAGTAGTATGGAATTTAGGGAGACCCAGTACTTC. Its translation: CASSMEFRETQYF.